The 13 T cell receptor beta chains below come from one sample, sequenced in a study of blood T cell repertoires in COVID-19. Profiled with immunoSEQ multiplex PCR; TCRdb holds only in-frame clones, not every one. The sample consists of roughly 160,000 clones, about four fifths of them appearing once. Sample: peripheral blood. The receptors come from an elderly woman with active or convalescent COVID-19.

This rearrangement joins TRBV7-3 to TRBJ1-1; 7 bases agree with TRBD1. The germline gives CDR1 SGHTA, CDR2 FQGTGA. The V and J ends lost 2 bases and 4 bases, in that order; junction bases with no gene match: 7. This CDR3 has 15 residues. The CDR3 nucleotides are TGTGCCAGCAGCTTAGGGAACAGGGGATCCACTGAAGCTTTCTTT. Encoded protein: CASSLGNRGSTEAFF.

V and J are TRBV15 and TRBJ1-6; D is ambiguous. Trimming pared 2 bases from V and 10 bases from J, leaving 9 bases between. This CDR3 comprises 13 residues. Germline V gives CDR1 LNHNV, CDR2 YYDKDF (reference sequence). The CDR3 sequence: CATSRTTPSPLHF. The CDR3 nucleotides read TGTGCCACCAGCAGAACTACACCATCACCCCTCCACTTT.

This clone has a handful of counts. The chain has TRBV6-5 and TRBJ1-1, with 7 bases aligning to TRBD1. CDR1 MNHEY and CDR2 SVGAGI come from the germline V gene. CDR3 length: 14 amino acids. After removal of 4 bases from V and 1 base from J, the junction contained 3 bases not matched to a gene. For the CDR3, the DNA is TGTGCCAGCAGTTTCCAGGGGGAGAACACTGAAGCTTTCTTT. Translated, it gives CASSFQGENTEAFF.

The V and J genes are TRBV18 and TRBJ1-1; no clear D. The V gene's germline CDR1 is KGHSH and CDR2 LQKENI. The CDR3 extends over 15 amino acids. Trimming took off 2 bases at V and 1 base at J, with 11 bases between the two ends. CDR3 sequence (DNA): TGTGCCAGCTCACCATGGGAGGCTTCGAACACTGAAGCTTTCTTT. Protein sequence: CASSPWEASNTEAFF.

To note about this clone: Within the sample, other DNA sequences also encode this same CDR3. The chain has TRBV4-1 and TRBJ1-5; 8 bases fit TRBD1. CDR1 is MGHRA, CDR2 YSYEKL, per germline. With 0 bases clipped from V and 2 bases from J, the junction kept 3 bases outside the gene matches. The CDR3 covers 16 residues. DNA for the CDR3: TGCGCCAGCAGCCAAGATCCGGACAGGGGCAATCAGCCCCAGCATTTT. This sequence encodes CASSQDPDRGNQPQHF.

The chain couples TRBV2 to TRBJ2-5; 10 bases align to TRBD2. V lost 6 bases and J lost 1; bases outside the gene matches: 8. The V gene's germline CDR1 is SNHLY and CDR2 FYNNEI. The CDR3 is made up of 16 amino acids. The DNA of the CDR3 is TGTGCCAGCAGCCAACTAGCGGGATTTTCCCAAGAGACCCAGTACTTC. Protein product: CASSQLAGFSQETQYF. Full variable domain (outside the CDR3, taken from reference TRBV2 and TRBJ2-5): EPEVTQTPSHQVTQMGQEVILRCVPISNHLYFYWYRQILGQKVEFLVSFYNNEISEKSEIFDDQFSVERPDGSNFTLKIRSTKLEDSAMYFCASSQLAGFSQETQYFGPGTRLLVL.

J is TRBJ1-1 and V is TRBV19; D perhaps matches TRBD1 (6 bases). V was cut by 5 bases and J by 0 bases, with 10 bases left in between. This CDR3 spans 14 amino acids. The germline gives CDR1 LNHDA, CDR2 SQIVND (reference sequence). CDR3 DNA: TGTGCCAGTAGTCAGACAGGCCTGAACACTGAAGCTTTCTTT. Translated, it gives CASSQTGLNTEAFF.

This sequence joins TRBV14 and TRBJ2-7, with a possible D match to TRBD2 (6 bases). Per the germline V gene, CDR1 is SGHDN and CDR2 is FVKESK. The CDR3 runs 13 residues. V lost 0 bases and J lost 5, with 8 bases in between. DNA of the CDR3: TGTGCCAGCAGCCAAGATCGGGGGAACGAGCAGTACTTC. It yields the protein CASSQDRGNEQYF.

The J gene is TRBJ2-7, the V gene TRBV6-2 or TRBV6-3; 8 bases are shared with TRBD2. This CDR3 has 15 amino acids. The V gene's germline CDR1 is MNHEY and CDR2 SVGEGT. Trimming cost V 5 bases and J 3 bases; bases outside gene matches: 9. This chain's CDR3 is CASSNSGTRDYEQYF. In nucleotides, the CDR3 is TGTGCCAGCAGTAATTCCGGGACTAGGGACTACGAGCAGTACTTC.

This chain links TRBV29-1 with TRBJ2-3; no clear D gene. Germline lookup yields CDR1 SQVTM and CDR2 ANQGSEA. V gave up 1 base and J gave up 0 bases, with 14 bases separating them. The length of the CDR3 is 16 residues. The DNA of the CDR3 is TGCAGCGTTGAAGGCCAGGATCCTTCTAGCACAGATACGCAGTATTTT. Translated: CSVEGQDPSSTDTQYF.

The rearrangement links TRBV5-1 to TRBJ2-7; TRBD2 agrees at 8 bases. CDR3 length equals 14 residues. V shed 4 bases, J shed 4 bases, and the junction held 7 bases outside the gene matches. Germline V gene lookup returns CDR1 SGHRS and CDR2 YFSETQ. The CDR3 DNA reads as TGCGCCAGCAGCCCCCGGGAGGGGCCATACGAGCAGTACTTC. Amino acids: CASSPREGPYEQYF.

The chain recombines TRBV15 with TRBJ1-1, with a weak D call TRBD1 (5 bases). Trimming removed 0 bases from V and 8 bases from J, with 10 bases in between. The CDR3 is 13 residues long. Germline-derived CDR1 and CDR2 are LNHNV and YYDKDF (reference sequence). In DNA form, the CDR3 reads TGTGCCACCAGCAGAGATGGACACCGAGAAGCTTTCTTT. This sequence encodes CATSRDGHREAFF.

The rearrangement links TRBV6-5 to TRBJ2-2, with D perhaps TRBD2 (6 bases). The CDR3 consists of 15 residues. Trimming cost V 0 bases and J 4 bases, with 9 bases left between them. The germline CDR1 and CDR2 sequences are MNHEY and SVGAGI. CDR3 amino acids: CASSYSTRFTGELFF. The DNA for the CDR3 is TGTGCCAGCAGTTACTCGACTAGATTCACCGGGGAGCTGTTTTTT.